This is a list of T cell receptor beta chains from one sample in a study of Tregs in tolerant kidney transplant recipients. Profiled with immunoSEQ multiplex PCR; TCRdb holds only in-frame clones, not every one. Of fewer than 55,000 clones in the sample, roughly 89% were seen once. The source was CD8+ T cells from blood (PBMCs), collected 12 months after the transplant. The receptors derive from a human patient who received a combined kidney and bone marrow transplant. Some of the T cells may derive from the graft donor. The CDR3 runs from the conserved cysteine through the conserved F or W. The D gene is left open where the match is weak. Expanded clones get a size class; other rows say once, few or many, or leave the size out.

>TRBV6-5|-|-|TRBJ2-7
CASSYVGYEQYF
TGTGCCAGCAGTTATGTCGGCTACGAGCAGTACTTC
>TRBV9|-|-|TRBJ1-1
CASSVQWQNTEAFF
TGTGCCAGCAGCGTCCAATGGCAGAACACTGAAGCTTTCTTT
>TRBV27|TRBD2|-|TRBJ2-1
CASSLAGGAYNEQFF
TGTGCCAGCAGTTTAGCGGGGGGGGCGTACAATGAGCAGTTCTTC
>TRBV6-5|-|-|TRBJ2-1
CASSYSQGGNEQFF
TGTGCCAGCAGTTACTCACAGGGGGGGAATGAGCAGTTCTTC
>TRBV4-3|TRBD2|-|TRBJ2-1
CASSREGSGIPNEQFF
TGCGCCAGCAGCCGCGAAGGTAGCGGGATCCCCAATGAGCAGTTCTTC
>TRBV27|TRBD2|-|TRBJ2-3
CASSPQPGLAADTQYF
TGTGCCAGCAGTCCTCAACCGGGACTAGCCGCAGATACGCAGTATTTT
>TRBV18|TRBD2|-|TRBJ2-1
CASSPTSGGPGEQFF
TGTGCCAGCTCACCGACTAGCGGGGGGCCCGGGGAGCAGTTCTTC
>TRBV25-1|-|-|TRBJ2-1
CASSEKPGVPHNEQFF
TGTGCCAGCAGTGAAAAGCCGGGAGTCCCACACAATGAGCAGTTCTTC
>TRBV19|TRBD2|few|TRBJ2-1
CASSIVGLAGYNEQFF
TGTGCCAGTAGTATCGTGGGTCTAGCGGGTTACAATGAGCAGTTCTTC
>TRBV9|-|-|TRBJ1-2
CASSVVSGDGYTF
TGTGCCAGCAGCGTAGTATCCGGAGATGGCTACACCTTC
>TRBV11-2|-|-|TRBJ1-4
CASSLVGGTAEKLFF
TGTGCCAGCAGCTTGGTGGGGGGGACGGCTGAAAAACTGTTTTTT
>TRBV15|TRBD2|once|TRBJ2-3
CATSSFKRGFTDTQYF
TGTGCCACCAGCAGCTTTAAGCGGGGGTTCACGGATACGCAGTATTTT
>TRBV4-1|-|once|TRBJ2-2
CASSQAPHRVDTGELFF
TGCGCCAGCAGCCAAGCACCCCACAGGGTAGACACCGGGGAGCTGTTTTTT
>TRBV19|TRBD1|-|TRBJ1-5
CASRHRHRDRGGQPQHF
TGTGCCAGTAGGCACCGACACCGGGACAGAGGGGGTCAGCCCCAGCATTTT
>TRBV4-1|-|once|TRBJ1-5
CASSQSGGVSNQPQHF
TGCGCCAGCAGCCAATCCGGGGGGGTTAGCAATCAGCCCCAGCATTTT
>TRBV15|-|-|TRBJ2-7
CATSRDYQGPNYEQYF
TGTGCCACCAGCAGAGACTACCAGGGGCCTAACTACGAGCAGTACTTC
>TRBV7-6|TRBD2|-|TRBJ2-2
CASSLVLAGVTGELFF
TGTGCCAGCAGCTTAGTACTAGCGGGGGTCACCGGGGAGCTGTTTTTT